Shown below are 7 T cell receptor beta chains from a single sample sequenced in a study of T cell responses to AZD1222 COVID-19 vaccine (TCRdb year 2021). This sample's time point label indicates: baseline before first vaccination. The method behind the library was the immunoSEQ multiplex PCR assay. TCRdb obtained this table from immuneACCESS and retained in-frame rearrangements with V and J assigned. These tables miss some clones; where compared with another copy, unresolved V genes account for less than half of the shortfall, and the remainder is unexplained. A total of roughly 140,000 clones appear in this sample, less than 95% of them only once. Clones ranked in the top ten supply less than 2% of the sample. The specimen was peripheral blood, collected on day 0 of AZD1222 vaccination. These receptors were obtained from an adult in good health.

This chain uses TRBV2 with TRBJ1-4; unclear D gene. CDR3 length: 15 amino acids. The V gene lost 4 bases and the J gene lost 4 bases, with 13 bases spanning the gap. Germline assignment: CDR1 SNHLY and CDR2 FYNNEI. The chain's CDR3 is CASSADTTFNEKLFF. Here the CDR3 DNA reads TGTGCCAGCAGTGCCGACACCACTTTTAATGAAAAACTGTTTTTT.

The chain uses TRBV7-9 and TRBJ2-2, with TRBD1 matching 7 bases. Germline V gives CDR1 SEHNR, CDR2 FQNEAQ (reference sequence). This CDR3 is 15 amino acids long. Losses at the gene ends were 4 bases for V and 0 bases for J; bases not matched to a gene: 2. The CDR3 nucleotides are TGTGCCAGCAGCTCCGGGACAGCGAACACCGGGGAGCTGTTTTTT. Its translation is CASSSGTANTGELFF.

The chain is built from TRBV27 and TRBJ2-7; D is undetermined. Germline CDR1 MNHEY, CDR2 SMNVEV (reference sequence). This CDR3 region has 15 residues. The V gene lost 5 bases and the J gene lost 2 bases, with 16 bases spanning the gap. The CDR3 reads CASSPLAGDTYEQYF. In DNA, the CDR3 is TGTGCCAGCAGTCCCTTGGCAGGTGATACCTACGAGCAGTACTTC.

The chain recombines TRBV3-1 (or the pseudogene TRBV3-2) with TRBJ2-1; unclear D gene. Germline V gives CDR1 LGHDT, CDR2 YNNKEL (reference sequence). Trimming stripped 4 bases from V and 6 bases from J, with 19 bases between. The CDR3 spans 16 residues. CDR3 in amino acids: CASSRTVLTVSNEQFF. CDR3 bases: TGTGCCAGCAGCCGCACCGTACTAACAGTTTCCAATGAGCAGTTCTTC.

The CDR3 DNA reads as TGTGCCAGCAGCTTAGATACCTACAATGAGCAGTTCTTC. Translated, it gives CASSLDTYNEQFF. This chain links TRBV7-9 with TRBJ2-1; D is unclear. V lost 1 base and J 2 bases, leaving 3 bases between the germline ends. CDR3 length equals 13 residues. The germline gives CDR1 SEHNR, CDR2 FQNEAQ (reference sequence).

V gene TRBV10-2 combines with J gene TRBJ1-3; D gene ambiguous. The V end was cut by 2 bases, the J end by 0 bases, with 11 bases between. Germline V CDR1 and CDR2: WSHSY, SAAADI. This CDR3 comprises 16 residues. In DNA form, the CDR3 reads TGCGCCAGCAGTGAGGCCGCATATTACTCTGGAAACACCATATATTTT. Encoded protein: CASSEAAYYSGNTIYF.

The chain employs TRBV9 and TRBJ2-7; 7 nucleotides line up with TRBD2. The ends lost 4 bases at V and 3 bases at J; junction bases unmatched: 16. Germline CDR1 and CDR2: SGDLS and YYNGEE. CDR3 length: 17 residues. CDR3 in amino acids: CASSNRDYGFAGYEQYF. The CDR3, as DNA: TGTGCCAGCAGCAACCGGGACTACGGATTCGCGGGCTACGAGCAGTACTTC.